This T cell receptor beta chain was profiled in a study of shared clonotypes between healthy human individuals. At the level of the study: Contributing individuals were a couple of females and three males aged 18 to 49.

About 100 million PBMCs supplied genomic DNA for unsorted samples. This CDR3 spans 17 amino acids. Germline loops: CDR1 SEHNR, CDR2 FQNEAQ (reference sequence). The V end lost 5 bases, the J end lost 0 bases, and 18 bases lay between the germline ends. Replicate PCRs run on unsorted PBMC used roughly 270 ng DNA, which was around 30,000 T cell genomes. Method: immunoSEQ multiplex PCR; TCRdb's copy keeps in-frame clones and lacks some. The table shows around 500,000 clones, with roughly 85% occurring only once. The sequence was obtained from a woman in her thirties or forties in good health. Some clones in this sample may be carry-over from other donors' samples. Sequencing input: PBMCs. This sequence joins TRBV7-9 and TRBJ2-3, with D uncertain. CDR3 nucleotide sequence: TGTGCCAGCAGCCCCTTAGGCAGCCGGCAAAGCACAGATACGCAGTATTTT. This gives the protein CASSPLGSRQSTDTQYF.